What follows is one TCR beta chain and its context. In the study's own analysis: Amplified reference gene primers provided the basis for estimating nucleated cell counts. The data were produced by immunoSEQ multiplex PCR, yet TCRdb's version contains in-frame clones alone and is incomplete. Clone size and V and J calls were adopted from that table, with D and trimming inferred from the DNA. The data contain about 250,000 clones, 88% of them singletons. The CDR3 extends over 16 amino acids. The V gene end was trimmed by 5 bases and the J gene end by 6 bases; junction bases not matched to a gene: 9. Germline loops: CDR1 SNHLY, CDR2 FYNNEI. The record originates from a study of blood T cell repertoires in COVID-19. Study overall: Italy, Spain and the United States were the sources of the convalescent and acute COVID-19 samples. Sources were T cells, B-cell-depleted T cells, or PBMCs; the material itself was cDNA or gDNA.

The sample consisted of peripheral blood. The receptor was isolated from a woman aged 25 to 39 with acute or convalescent COVID-19. This chain uses TRBV2 with TRBJ2-3; 12 bases match TRBD2. The CDR3 DNA sequence: TGTGCCAGCAGTCTACGACTAGCGGGAGTTTCTGATACGCAGTATTTT. This sequence encodes CASSLRLAGVSDTQYF.